The present entry profiles one T cell receptor beta chain with its context. The J segment lost 3 bases and the V segment lost 3 bases, leaving 5 bases of the junction unmatched. The CDR3 length is 14 residues. The germline gives CDR1 DFQATT, CDR2 SNEGSKA (reference sequence). The sample is drawn from a study of naive and memory T cell subsets. An equimolar mix of two oligonucleotides served as the beta constant-region primer for TRBC1 and TRBC2. Each CDR3 protein gets one entry after TCRdb re-called the UMI-ligation and nested PCR reads with MiXCR. The table includes tens of thousands of distinct CDR3 sequences, about an eighth detected once.

Material for sequencing was central memory CD4+ T cells from blood. The genes are TRBV20-1 and TRBJ1-5; 7 positions match TRBD1. The clonotype originates from a human donor in good health. CDR3 in amino acids: CSARAGTVNQPQHF. In DNA form, the CDR3 reads TGCAGTGCTAGGGCCGGGACAGTCAATCAGCCCCAGCATTTT.